The TCR beta chain described here comes from a study of human thymus T cells (dated by TCRdb to 2020 to 2021). Looking at the study overall: The study used 7 or 8 infant thymus samples plus four related peripheral blood samples to characterize TCR alpha and beta repertoires. Donor ages ranging from roughly 6 to 244 days were recorded, and more than five male and a couple of female infants were included in the cohort. Broad study findings and their caveats: Usage of V and J gene segments appeared to be biased in both the thymic and the peripheral blood repertoires. The related research reported highly overlapping thymic TCR repertoires among unrelated individuals. Thymus samples yielded on average approximately 840,000 unique TCRB clonotypes, compared with about 80,000 from blood samples.

Reading the germline V gene (reference sequence) gives CDR1 LNHDA and CDR2 SQIVND. For this chain, trimming is 5 bases at the V end and 5 bases at the J end, and the number of junction bases without a gene match is 3. The CDR3 runs 15 amino acids, cysteine and phenylalanine included. Just CDR3 DNA is preserved here, 45 bases in frame from base 1. Using the immunoSEQ multiplex PCR assay, the TCRB and TCRAD loci were amplified from a standardized quantity of quality-controlled genomic DNA. The amplicons spanned the V(D)J region and were long enough to cover the CDR3 and allow V and J genes to be identified. The commercial immunoSEQ service was used to sequence amplicons on an Illumina platform. On the study's bioinformatics: Primer bias and sequencing errors were corrected as previously described, and TCRAD and TCRB were defined on the basis of the IMGT database. The repertoires were analysed using immunoSEQ Analyzer 3.0 and VDJTools for basic statistics, V/J segment usage, diversity estimates, rarefaction and pairwise overlap. Chao1, ChaoE, Efron-Thisted, Shannon and inverse Simpson indices were used to estimate diversity, which was also estimated on datasets down-sampled to the smallest sample. Repertoire overlap used strict matching of CDR3 nucleotide sequence, V gene and J gene, with Jaccard-based multidimensional scaling clustering. What TCRdb holds here is the immuneACCESS table cut down to in-frame rearrangements. Part of the clones is not present; checked against another copy, under half of the missing clones reflect an unresolved V gene, and the others are unexplained. D and trimming were read from the DNA, whereas the V and J calls and clone size are those reported in that table. The sample table lists 65,000 to 90,000 clones, 85% to 95% of them with a count of one. Clones ranked in the top ten supply around 0.034% of the sample.

Thymus tissue was obtained as surgical resects removed during corrective cardiac surgery. Immunologically healthy infants undergoing open corrective cardiac surgery for congenital heart defects in Finland were used as donors. Thymocytes were freed from the tissue by mechanical means and kept at -70 degrees C as pellets of roughly 8.5-30 million cells. Genomic DNA was extracted from frozen cell pellets with a QIAsymphony instrument. A word on this clone: The clone's antigen remains unknown. No per-base quality is available; no much larger clone lies one base away.

The specimen was thymus tissue. The rearranged chain carries TRBV19 and TRBJ2-1, with TRBD2 identical over 13 junction bases. The TCR comes from a girl less than two years old with a congenital heart defect but otherwise immunologically healthy. The CDR3 loop reads CASSPGLAGNNEQFF. The DNA reads TGTGCCAGTAGTCCGGGACTAGCGGGGAACAATGAGCAGTTCTTC.